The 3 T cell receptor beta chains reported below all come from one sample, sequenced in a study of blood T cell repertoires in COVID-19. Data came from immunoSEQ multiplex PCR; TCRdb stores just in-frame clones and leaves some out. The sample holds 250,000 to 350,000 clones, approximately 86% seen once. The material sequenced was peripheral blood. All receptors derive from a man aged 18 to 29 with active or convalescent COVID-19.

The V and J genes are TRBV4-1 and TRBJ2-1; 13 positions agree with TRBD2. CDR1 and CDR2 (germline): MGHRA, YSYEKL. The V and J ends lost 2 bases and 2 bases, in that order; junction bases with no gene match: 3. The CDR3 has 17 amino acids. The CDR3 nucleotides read TGCGCCAGCAGCCAATTACTAGCGGGAGGGCCCTACAATGAGCAGTTCTTC. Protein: CASSQLLAGGPYNEQFF.

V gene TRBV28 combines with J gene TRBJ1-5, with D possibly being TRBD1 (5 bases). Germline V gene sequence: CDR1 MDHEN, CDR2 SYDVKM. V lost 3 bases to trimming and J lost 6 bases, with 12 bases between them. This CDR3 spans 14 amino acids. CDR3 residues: CASSFSGPRQPQHF. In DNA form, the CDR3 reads TGTGCCAGCAGTTTTTCAGGGCCCCGTCAGCCCCAGCATTTT.

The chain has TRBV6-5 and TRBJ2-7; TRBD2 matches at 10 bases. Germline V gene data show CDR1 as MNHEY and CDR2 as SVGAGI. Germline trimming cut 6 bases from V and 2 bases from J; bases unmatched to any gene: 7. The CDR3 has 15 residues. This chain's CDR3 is CASRSTSGMTYEQYF. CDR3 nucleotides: TGTGCCAGCAGGTCCACTAGCGGGATGACCTACGAGCAGTACTTC.